This T cell receptor beta chain stems from a study of breast tumors, draining lymph nodes, adjacent tissues. V lost 5 bases and J 10 bases, leaving 27 bases between the germline ends. The CDR3 spans 17 residues. Breast cancer patients provided tissue from their axillary draining lymph nodes. Using its own MiXCR run on the multiplex PCR reads, TCRdb lists one record per CDR3 protein. The sample lists around 250,000 distinct CDR3 sequences; about 34% were seen once. Specimen: axillary lymph node tissue. The chain uses TRBV12-3 or TRBV12-4 and TRBJ2-1; possibly TRBD1 or TRBD2 for D (5 bases each). This clonotype originated in a female donor with breast cancer. Some clones in this sample may be carry-over from other donors' samples. Here the CDR3 reads CASSIWTLYDYNEEQFF. Here the CDR3 DNA reads TGTGCCAGCAGTATTTGGACACTCTACGACTACAATGAGGAGCAGTTCTTC.